What follows are 21 T cell receptor beta chains derived from one specimen sequenced in a study of cytomegalovirus exposure and HLA in healthy donors. The PCR was carried out with 60 Vbeta primers and 13 Jbeta primers. Sequenced by immunoSEQ multiplex PCR; TCRdb stores in-frame clones only, minus some. The profile covers roughly 78,000 clones, with 65% to 70% appearing a single time and about 22% taken by the ten largest. Sequenced material: PBMCs. All receptors derive from a middle-aged man in good health and CMV-seropositive.

DNA of the CDR3: TGCAGCGTCCCCGGTCCGGGACAGGGTGGCGAGCAGTACTTC. It codes for CSVPGPGQGGEQYF. This chain connects TRBV29-1 to TRBJ2-7; 9 bases match TRBD1. Germline V lookup: CDR1 SQVTM, CDR2 ANQGSEA. This CDR3 spans 14 amino acids. V trimming: 6 bases; J trimming: 6 bases; junction bases outside the gene matches: 12.

This chain joins TRBV29-1 and TRBJ1-1, with D unclear. Germline CDR1 SQVTM, CDR2 ANQGSEA. V shed 4 bases and J shed 0 bases, with 15 bases lying between them. The CDR3 consists of 15 residues. The chain's CDR3 is CSVAYYGRLNTEAFF. The DNA for the CDR3 is TGCAGCGTTGCTTATTATGGCAGGTTGAACACTGAAGCTTTCTTT.

This chain uses TRBV7-2 with TRBJ2-3, with D maybe TRBD2 (6 bases). V lost 0 bases and J 1 base, leaving 8 bases between the germline ends. The CDR3 extends over 15 amino acids. CDR1 and CDR2 (germline): SGHTA, FQGNSA. In DNA, the CDR3 is TGTGCCAGCAGCTTAGCGTCGGGGGGCACAGATACGCAGTATTTT. Its translation is CASSLASGGTDTQYF.

V and J are TRBV2 and TRBJ2-5, with 7 bases that match TRBD2. V lost 7 bases to trimming and J lost 2 bases; unmatched junction nucleotides: 10. From germline, CDR1 is SNHLY and CDR2 FYNNEI. This CDR3 has 15 amino acids. The CDR3 is CASTALTSSQETQYF. CDR3 DNA: TGTGCCAGCACTGCCCTGACTAGCAGTCAAGAGACCCAGTACTTC.

This clone came up a few times. The chain joins TRBV6-5 to TRBJ2-5; D may be TRBD2 (5 bases). Germline CDR1 MNHEY, CDR2 SVGAGI. With 5 bases removed from V and 7 bases from J, the gap between germline ends came to 14 bases. There are 13 residues in the CDR3. The CDR3 protein is CASSPGFRRTQYF. CDR3 nucleotides: TGTGCCAGCAGTCCGGGATTTCGGCGGACCCAGTACTTC.

This clone has more than one count but fewer than ten. The rearrangement joins TRBV7-3 to TRBJ2-3; D is unresolved. There are 12 residues in the CDR3. Germline CDR1 reads SGHTA; CDR2 reads FQGTGA. V gave up 2 bases and J gave up 4 bases, with 4 bases separating them. The CDR3 coding sequence is TGTGCCAGCAGCTTACAGGCAGATACGCAGTATTTT. Protein sequence: CASSLQADTQYF.

The V call is TRBV7-8, the J call TRBJ2-1, with 11 bases matching TRBD2. The V segment lost 5 bases and the J segment 8 bases; nucleotides outside the gene matches: 5. From germline, CDR1 is SGHVS and CDR2 FQNEAQ. The CDR3 totals 14 residues. CDR3 protein: CASSTGLAGDEQFF. CDR3 DNA: TGTGCCAGCAGCACCGGACTAGCGGGCGATGAGCAGTTCTTC. The full variable domain, completed using reference TRBV7-8 and TRBJ2-1, is GAGVSQSPRYKVAKRGQDVALRCDPISGHVSLFWYQQALGQGPEFLTYFQNEAQLDKSGLPSDRFFAERPEGSVSTLKIQRTQQEDSAVYLCASSTGLAGDEQFFGPGTRLTVL.

This clone was recorded a few times. This rearrangement joins TRBV5-1 to TRBJ1-2; D uncertain. V was pared by 4 bases and J by 2 bases, with 9 bases between. Germline V CDR1 and CDR2: SGHRS, YFSETQ. CDR3 length equals 13 residues. Here the CDR3 reads CASSPGSNYGYTF. The DNA for the CDR3 is TGCGCCAGCAGCCCGGGATCGAACTATGGCTACACCTTC.

The chain uses TRBV2 and TRBJ1-6; TRBD1 matches 10 bases. The CDR3 sequence is 13 residues long. V gave up 8 bases and J gave up 8 bases; unmatched junction bases: 3. Germline assignment: CDR1 SNHLY and CDR2 FYNNEI. The chain's CDR3 is CASGQGGDSPLHF. The CDR3, as DNA: TGTGCCAGCGGACAGGGGGGGGATTCACCCCTCCACTTT.

This CDR3 is CASSRDPSGGAGELFF. The DNA of the CDR3 is TGCGCCAGCAGCAGAGACCCTAGCGGGGGGGCCGGGGAGCTGTTTTTT. This rearrangement joins TRBV4-3 to TRBJ2-2; 12 nucleotides line up with TRBD2. The CDR3 is 16 amino acids. V trimming: 5 bases; J trimming: 6 bases; junction bases outside the gene matches: 7. Per the germline V gene, CDR1 is LGHNA and CDR2 is YSLEER.

J is TRBJ2-7 and V is TRBV30; 13 bases map to TRBD2. J gave up 2 bases and V 3 bases, and 22 bases lay outside the gene matches. This CDR3 has 21 amino acids. The germline CDR1 and CDR2 sequences are GTSNPN and SVGIG (reference sequence). In DNA, the CDR3 is TGTGCCTGGAGCGATATGGTACAAGGATTCGGACTAGCGGGGGCTCCCTACGAGCAGTACTTC. Residues: CAWSDMVQGFGLAGAPYEQYF.

The rearrangement joins TRBV6-1 to TRBJ1-2; 7 positions match TRBD1. The CDR3 is made up of 14 amino acids. The J segment lost 7 bases and the V segment lost 0 bases, leaving 5 bases of the junction unmatched. The V gene's germline CDR1 is MNHNS and CDR2 SASEGT. CDR3: CASSEAGQESGYTF. CDR3 DNA sequence: TGTGCCAGCAGTGAAGCTGGACAGGAATCTGGCTACACCTTC.

This clone was seen a few times. This rearrangement joins TRBV11-3 to TRBJ1-4, with 9 bases aligning to TRBD1. After removal of 7 bases from V and 3 bases from J, the junction contained 15 bases not matched to a gene. The germline CDR1 and CDR2 sequences are SGHNT and YENEEA. The CDR3 is 18 residues long. The CDR3 reads CASIKAGQGKGANEKLFF. CDR3 nucleotides: TGTGCCAGCATCAAGGCGGGACAGGGAAAGGGGGCTAATGAAAAACTGTTTTTT.

The chain couples TRBV10-3 to TRBJ2-5; the match to TRBD1 covers 8 bases. The last part of the DNA fits TRBJ2-7 better; the J call may be wrong. Germline CDR1 and CDR2: ENHRY and SYGVKD. The CDR3 sequence is 13 residues long. The CDR3 coding sequence is TGTGCCATCGAGCGACAGGGGTCCTACGAGCAGTACTTC. Its protein is CAIERQGSYEQYF.

In DNA, the CDR3 is TGTGCCAGTAGTATAAACCCACAGGGTATGGGCAATCAGCCCCAGCATTTT. This translates into CASSINPQGMGNQPQHF. The chain couples TRBV19 to TRBJ1-5; TRBD1 might be the D (6 bases). CDR1 is LNHDA, CDR2 SQIVND, per germline (reference sequence). CDR3 size: 17 residues. V gave up 2 bases and J gave up 2 bases, with 16 bases separating them.

V usage is TRBV29-1 and J usage is TRBJ2-7, with 9 bases matching TRBD2. Germline lookup yields CDR1 SQVTM and CDR2 ANQGSEA. This CDR3 region has 14 residues. V dropped 1 base and J dropped 4; count of bases not matched to a gene: 5. The CDR3 nucleotides read TGCAGCGTTGAAGCAGCGGGGGGAGGTTACGAGCAGTACTTC. Translation gives CSVEAAGGGYEQYF.

V and J are TRBV9 and TRBJ2-3, with TRBD1 identical over 8 bases. The germline V gene encodes CDR1 SGDLS and CDR2 YYNGEE. V gave up 4 bases and J gave up 1 base; unmatched junction bases: 11. This CDR3 has 17 residues. DNA of the CDR3: TGTGCCAGCAGCCAAAAACTCCAGGGGGCTGGCACAGATACGCAGTATTTT. The encoded protein is CASSQKLQGAGTDTQYF.

The chain is built from TRBV6-1 and TRBJ1-1; TRBD1 might be the D (5 bases). V was cut by 8 bases and J by 3 bases, with 13 bases left in between. The germline CDR1 and CDR2 sequences are MNHNS and SASEGT. The CDR3 has 13 residues. The CDR3 nucleotides read TGTGCCAGCTCCACAGGAATGGACACTGAAGCTTTCTTT. Translation gives CASSTGMDTEAFF.

V is TRBV4-2 and J is TRBJ2-1; D is unresolved. The CDR3 covers 17 residues. Germline values: CDR1 LGHNA, CDR2 YNFKEQ. V was clipped by 0 bases and J by 0 bases, with 12 bases between them. DNA of the CDR3: TGTGCCAGCAGCCAAGAGCACAGATTGTTCTCCTACAATGAGCAGTTCTTC. It translates to CASSQEHRLFSYNEQFF.

This chain connects TRBV9 to TRBJ2-2; TRBD1 matches 7 bases. Germline lookup yields CDR1 SGDLS and CDR2 YYNGEE. CDR3 length: 16 residues. Losses at the gene ends were 3 bases for V and 3 bases for J; bases not matched to a gene: 8. The CDR3 spells CASSEMGQRHTGELFF. The CDR3 bases are TGTGCCAGCAGCGAGATGGGACAGCGCCACACCGGGGAGCTGTTTTTT.

V and J are TRBV9 and TRBJ2-7; 7 nucleotides match TRBD1. Germline trimming cut 3 bases from V and 2 bases from J; bases unmatched to any gene: 5. The CDR3 covers 14 residues. CDR1 and CDR2 (germline): SGDLS, YYNGEE. The chain's CDR3 is CASSARDRPYEQYF. The CDR3 nucleotides are TGTGCCAGCAGCGCCCGGGACAGACCCTACGAGCAGTACTTC.